The rows below give T cell receptor beta chains drawn from one sample of a study of blood T cell repertoires in COVID-19. Produced via immunoSEQ multiplex PCR; TCRdb's table is partial and in-frame only. The sample includes some 230,000 clones, just under 85% of them seen just once. The sample was PBMCs or T cells enriched from blood (not recorded which). Every receptor here comes from a man aged 35-49 years who had recovered from COVID-19. Both conserved end residues are part of each CDR3. The order of the fields is D gene, J gene, V gene, clone size, CDR3 length, CDR3 protein, CDR3 DNA. The D gene is left open where the match is weak. Clone size, where shown, is once, few, many, or a class for clones that have expanded.

d_call: NA; j_call: TRBJ1-1; v_call: TRBV5-4; clone_size: NA; cdr3_length: 15; cdr3_aa: CASSPPSRANTEAFF; cdr3_nt: TGTGCCAGCAGCCCCCCCAGCAGGGCGAACACTGAAGCTTTCTTT
d_call: NA; j_call: TRBJ2-3; v_call: TRBV11-3; clone_size: NA; cdr3_length: 13; cdr3_aa: CASSTLGGDTQYF; cdr3_nt: TGTGCCAGCAGCACCCTCGGGGGAGATACGCAGTATTTT
d_call: NA; j_call: TRBJ1-3; v_call: TRBV5-4; clone_size: few; cdr3_length: 14; cdr3_aa: CASSPTPSGNTIYF; cdr3_nt: TGTGCCAGCAGCCCGACACCGTCTGGAAACACCATATATTTT
d_call: NA; j_call: TRBJ2-4; v_call: TRBV19; clone_size: few; cdr3_length: 12; cdr3_aa: CASSVSGGIQYF; cdr3_nt: TGTGCCAGTAGTGTCTCCGGGGGCATTCAGTACTTC
d_call: TRBD2; j_call: TRBJ2-1; v_call: TRBV3-1/TRBV3-2; clone_size: few; cdr3_length: 15; cdr3_aa: CASSPWSGGANEQFF; cdr3_nt: TGTGCCAGCAGCCCCTGGAGCGGGGGGGCCAATGAGCAGTTCTTC
d_call: TRBD1; j_call: TRBJ1-1; v_call: TRBV27; clone_size: once; cdr3_length: 16; cdr3_aa: CASSLGQGSSYTEAFF; cdr3_nt: TGTGCCAGCAGTTTAGGACAGGGAAGTTCGTACACTGAAGCTTTCTTT
d_call: NA; j_call: TRBJ2-7; v_call: TRBV7-2; clone_size: few; cdr3_length: 13; cdr3_aa: CASSFAGAFEQYF; cdr3_nt: TGTGCCAGCAGCTTTGCGGGGGCCTTCGAGCAGTACTTC
d_call: TRBD1; j_call: TRBJ2-5; v_call: TRBV5-1; clone_size: once; cdr3_length: 14; cdr3_aa: CASSFQGAGETQYF; cdr3_nt: TGCGCCAGCAGCTTCCAGGGGGCTGGGGAGACCCAGTACTTC
d_call: NA; j_call: TRBJ1-1; v_call: TRBV30; clone_size: NA; cdr3_length: 16; cdr3_aa: CAWSVKFGRSNTEAFF; cdr3_nt: TGTGCCTGGAGTGTAAAATTCGGTAGGAGTAACACTGAAGCTTTCTTT
d_call: TRBD2; j_call: TRBJ2-3; v_call: TRBV7-8; clone_size: NA; cdr3_length: 18; cdr3_aa: CASSLVGLAGGPRDTQYF; cdr3_nt: TGTGCCAGCAGCTTAGTGGGACTAGCGGGAGGGCCGAGGGATACGCAGTATTTT
d_call: TRBD1; j_call: TRBJ1-3; v_call: TRBV6-4; clone_size: NA; cdr3_length: 15; cdr3_aa: CASRGQGAAGNTIYF; cdr3_nt: TGTGCCAGCAGGGGACAGGGGGCAGCTGGAAACACCATATATTTT
d_call: NA; j_call: TRBJ1-3; v_call: TRBV5-3; clone_size: many; cdr3_length: 15; cdr3_aa: CARSLESGNGNTIYF; cdr3_nt: TGTGCCAGAAGCTTGGAGTCCGGGAACGGAAACACCATATATTTT
d_call: NA; j_call: TRBJ1-6; v_call: TRBV19; clone_size: NA; cdr3_length: 14; cdr3_aa: CASNAESYNSPLHF; cdr3_nt: TGTGCCAGTAATGCGGAATCCTATAATTCACCCCTCCACTTT
d_call: NA; j_call: TRBJ2-7; v_call: TRBV3-1/TRBV3-2; clone_size: few; cdr3_length: 15; cdr3_aa: CASSQRSGGTYEQYF; cdr3_nt: TGTGCCAGCAGCCAACGGTCAGGGGGGACCTACGAGCAGTACTTC
d_call: NA; j_call: TRBJ2-2; v_call: TRBV29-1; clone_size: NA; cdr3_length: 14; cdr3_aa: CSVKQGSNTGELFF; cdr3_nt: TGCAGCGTAAAACAGGGCTCGAACACCGGGGAGCTGTTTTTT
d_call: NA; j_call: TRBJ1-1; v_call: TRBV6-2/TRBV6-3; clone_size: NA; cdr3_length: 14; cdr3_aa: CASSRKGWASEAFF; cdr3_nt: TGTGCCAGCAGCCGAAAGGGGTGGGCGTCTGAAGCTTTCTTT
d_call: TRBD1; j_call: TRBJ1-4; v_call: TRBV6-5; clone_size: NA; cdr3_length: 13; cdr3_aa: CASCRQGDEKLFF; cdr3_nt: TGTGCCAGCTGCCGACAGGGTGATGAAAAACTGTTTTTT
d_call: NA; j_call: TRBJ1-2; v_call: TRBV5-4; clone_size: NA; cdr3_length: 12; cdr3_aa: CASSLDSYGYTF; cdr3_nt: TGTGCCAGCAGCCTGGACAGCTATGGCTACACCTTC
d_call: NA; j_call: TRBJ1-4; v_call: TRBV29-1; clone_size: NA; cdr3_length: 13; cdr3_aa: CSVVGQGFGKLFF; cdr3_nt: TGCAGCGTTGTCGGGCAGGGCTTTGGGAAACTGTTTTTT
d_call: NA; j_call: TRBJ1-1; v_call: TRBV5-4; clone_size: NA; cdr3_length: 17; cdr3_aa: CASSTLGRGDLNTEAFF; cdr3_nt: TGTGCCAGCAGCACTCTAGGGAGGGGGGACCTGAACACTGAAGCTTTCTTT
d_call: TRBD2; j_call: TRBJ2-7; v_call: TRBV28; clone_size: NA; cdr3_length: 13; cdr3_aa: CASSGGLANEQYF; cdr3_nt: TGTGCCAGCAGTGGAGGACTAGCAAACGAGCAGTACTTC
d_call: NA; j_call: TRBJ1-2; v_call: TRBV5-4; clone_size: NA; cdr3_length: 15; cdr3_aa: CASSPYTTPPYGYTF; cdr3_nt: TGTGCCAGCAGCCCATACACAACCCCTCCCTATGGCTACACCTTC
d_call: NA; j_call: TRBJ1-2; v_call: TRBV6-5; clone_size: NA; cdr3_length: 12; cdr3_aa: CASRTSNYGYTF; cdr3_nt: TGTGCCAGCAGGACATCCAACTATGGCTACACCTTC
d_call: NA; j_call: TRBJ1-5; v_call: TRBV2; clone_size: NA; cdr3_length: 13; cdr3_aa: CASSSGQKQPQHF; cdr3_nt: TGTGCCAGCAGCTCTGGACAGAAACAGCCCCAGCATTTT
d_call: TRBD2; j_call: TRBJ2-7; v_call: TRBV9; clone_size: once; cdr3_length: 16; cdr3_aa: CASSPSPGLAGDEQYF; cdr3_nt: TGTGCCAGCAGCCCTAGCCCGGGACTAGCGGGAGACGAGCAGTACTTC
d_call: TRBD1; j_call: TRBJ2-5; v_call: TRBV19; clone_size: NA; cdr3_length: 14; cdr3_aa: CASRGTGALRTQYF; cdr3_nt: TGTGCCAGTAGAGGGACAGGGGCCTTACGGACCCAGTACTTC
d_call: TRBD1; j_call: TRBJ1-5; v_call: TRBV4-2; clone_size: few; cdr3_length: 16; cdr3_aa: CASSQVAGGSNQPQHF; cdr3_nt: TGTGCCAGCAGCCAAGTCGCAGGGGGAAGCAATCAGCCCCAGCATTTT
d_call: NA; j_call: TRBJ1-3; v_call: TRBV18; clone_size: NA; cdr3_length: 15; cdr3_aa: CASSPGSPDGNTIYF; cdr3_nt: TGTGCCAGCTCACCAGGTAGCCCAGACGGAAACACCATATATTTT
d_call: TRBD1; j_call: TRBJ2-2; v_call: TRBV28; clone_size: NA; cdr3_length: 16; cdr3_aa: CAALALRDRVTGELFF; cdr3_nt: TGTGCCGCCTTAGCTCTCAGGGACAGGGTCACCGGGGAGCTGTTTTTT
d_call: TRBD1; j_call: TRBJ2-7; v_call: TRBV7-3; clone_size: NA; cdr3_length: 15; cdr3_aa: CASSLNAAGGYEQYF; cdr3_nt: TGTGCCAGCAGCTTAAACGCGGCAGGGGGCTACGAGCAGTACTTC
d_call: NA; j_call: TRBJ2-5; v_call: TRBV6-6; clone_size: NA; cdr3_length: 14; cdr3_aa: CASSYTGIQETQYF; cdr3_nt: TGTGCCAGCAGTTATACAGGGATACAAGAGACCCAGTACTTC
d_call: NA; j_call: TRBJ2-7; v_call: TRBV6-5; clone_size: NA; cdr3_length: 14; cdr3_aa: CASTAGLGSYEQYF; cdr3_nt: TGTGCCAGCACCGCCGGACTGGGGAGCTACGAGCAGTACTTC
d_call: NA; j_call: TRBJ1-4; v_call: TRBV28; clone_size: NA; cdr3_length: 18; cdr3_aa: CASGQLGTPFLANEKLFF; cdr3_nt: TGTGCCAGCGGCCAACTTGGGACACCATTCTTAGCTAATGAAAAACTGTTTTTT
d_call: TRBD1; j_call: TRBJ1-1; v_call: TRBV4-1; clone_size: NA; cdr3_length: 12; cdr3_aa: CASSQTGGEAFF; cdr3_nt: TGCGCCAGCAGTCAAACAGGGGGCGAAGCTTTCTTT
d_call: TRBD1; j_call: TRBJ1-1; v_call: TRBV19; clone_size: NA; cdr3_length: 13; cdr3_aa: CASRGTGNTEAFF; cdr3_nt: TGTGCCAGTAGGGGGACAGGGAACACTGAAGCTTTCTTT
d_call: TRBD1; j_call: TRBJ1-1; v_call: TRBV20-1; clone_size: NA; cdr3_length: 13; cdr3_aa: CSASKQGGTEAFF; cdr3_nt: TGCAGTGCTAGTAAGCAGGGGGGCACTGAAGCTTTCTTT
d_call: TRBD1; j_call: TRBJ2-7; v_call: TRBV11-3; clone_size: NA; cdr3_length: 13; cdr3_aa: CASSSRTGGKQYF; cdr3_nt: TGTGCCAGCAGCTCCAGGACAGGGGGGAAGCAGTACTTC
d_call: TRBD1; j_call: TRBJ1-2; v_call: TRBV10-2; clone_size: NA; cdr3_length: 13; cdr3_aa: CASSEAGGTGYTF; cdr3_nt: TGCGCCAGCAGTGAGGCAGGGGGAACTGGCTACACCTTC
d_call: TRBD1; j_call: TRBJ2-1; v_call: TRBV7-9; clone_size: NA; cdr3_length: 15; cdr3_aa: CASSLQGTRHNEQFF; cdr3_nt: TGTGCCAGCAGCCTACAGGGGACACGCCACAATGAGCAGTTCTTC
d_call: NA; j_call: TRBJ1-4; v_call: TRBV13; clone_size: NA; cdr3_length: 18; cdr3_aa: CASSLTPRPGRTSEKLFF; cdr3_nt: TGTGCCAGCAGCTTAACCCCCCGGCCGGGACGGACTAGTGAAAAACTGTTTTTT
d_call: NA; j_call: TRBJ1-2; v_call: TRBV7-2; clone_size: NA; cdr3_length: 12; cdr3_aa: CASSEAVYGYTF; cdr3_nt: TGTGCCAGCAGCGAGGCGGTTTATGGCTACACCTTC
d_call: TRBD2; j_call: TRBJ2-1; v_call: TRBV5-6; clone_size: NA; cdr3_length: 15; cdr3_aa: CASSQLSGNYNEQFF; cdr3_nt: TGTGCCAGCAGCCAACTTAGCGGGAACTACAATGAGCAGTTCTTC
d_call: NA; j_call: TRBJ2-5; v_call: TRBV4-1; clone_size: once; cdr3_length: 15; cdr3_aa: CASSQVDQVQETQYF; cdr3_nt: TGCGCCAGCAGCCAAGTTGATCAGGTGCAGGAGACCCAGTACTTC
d_call: NA; j_call: TRBJ2-1; v_call: TRBV29-1; clone_size: once; cdr3_length: 14; cdr3_aa: CSASQGGFGNEQFF; cdr3_nt: TGCAGCGCATCTCAGGGGGGCTTTGGGAATGAGCAGTTCTTC